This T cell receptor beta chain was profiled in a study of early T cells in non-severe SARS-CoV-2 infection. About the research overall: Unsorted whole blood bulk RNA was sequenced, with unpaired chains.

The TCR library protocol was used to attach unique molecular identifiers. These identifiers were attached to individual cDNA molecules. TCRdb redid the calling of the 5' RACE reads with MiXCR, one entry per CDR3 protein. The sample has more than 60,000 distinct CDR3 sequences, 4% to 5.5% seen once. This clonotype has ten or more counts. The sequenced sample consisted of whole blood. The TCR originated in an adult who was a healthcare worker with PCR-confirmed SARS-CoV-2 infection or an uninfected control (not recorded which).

The CDR3, as DNA: TGCAGTGCTAAGACTACTGCCTACGAGCAGTACTTC. Its translation is CSAKTTAYEQYF. V usage is TRBV20-1 and J usage is TRBJ2-7; a possible D gene is TRBD2 (5 bases). The CDR3 consists of 12 residues. Trimming pared 4 bases from V and 2 bases from J, leaving 9 bases between. Germline V gene sequence: CDR1 DFQATT, CDR2 SNEGSKA (reference sequence).